The TCR beta chain described here comes from a study of blood T cell repertoires in COVID-19. Study-level background: The cDNA or gDNA used as material had been derived from T cells, B-cell-depleted T cells, or PBMCs.

Per the original methods: The authors estimated nucleated cell counts from reference gene primer amplification. This table comes from immunoSEQ multiplex PCR, and its TCRdb copy is limited to in-frame clones, with some not included. From that table come the V and J calls and clone size; the DNA was used to work out D and trimming. Seen here are 190,000 or so clones, 89% observed once, and the top ten hold roughly 6.7%. The V gene's germline CDR1 is MNHEY and CDR2 SVGAGI. The CDR3 runs 15 residues. Trimming removed 0 bases from V and 4 bases from J, with 12 bases in between. The receptor was isolated from a man aged 35 to 55 with acute or convalescent COVID-19. The genes are TRBV6-5 and TRBJ1-2; tentative D call: TRBD1 (5 bases). The sequenced sample was peripheral blood. CDR3 in amino acids: CASSYSSQGGYGYTF. The CDR3, as DNA: TGTGCCAGCAGTTACTCGAGTCAGGGTGGCTATGGCTACACCTTC.